A selection of T cell receptor beta chains follows, all from one sample in a study of cytotoxic CD8 clonotypes in ibrutinib-treated CLL. Method: immunoSEQ multiplex PCR; TCRdb's copy keeps in-frame clones and lacks some. Of around 41,000 clones in the sample, about 70% were seen once. The material was PBMCs, obtained at disease progression, from a patient treated with ibrutinib. These receptors were taken from a human donor with chronic lymphocytic leukemia. Both conserved end residues are part of each CDR3. A D gene is named only where the DNA matches it firmly. Size is stated for part of the rows, as once, few or many counts, or as a class when the clone is expanded.

d_gene: -
abundance: -
v_gene: TRBV5-3
j_gene: TRBJ1-2
CDR3nt: TGTGCCAGAAGCTTGCCAGGGTTGATCCGTGGCTACACCTTC
CDR3aa: CARSLPGLIRGYTF

d_gene: -
abundance: -
v_gene: TRBV11-2
j_gene: TRBJ2-7
CDR3nt: TGTGCCAGCAGCATAAACCGGGGCTACGAGCAGTACTTC
CDR3aa: CASSINRGYEQYF

d_gene: -
abundance: -
v_gene: TRBV6-4
j_gene: TRBJ1-5
CDR3nt: TGTGCCAGCAGTGACAGGGCTAATCAACCCCAGCATTTT
CDR3aa: CASSDRANQPQHF

d_gene: TRBD1
abundance: few
v_gene: TRBV7-9
j_gene: TRBJ1-2
CDR3nt: TGTGCCAGCAGCTTAGAAGGGGGCGACTATGGCTACACCTTC
CDR3aa: CASSLEGGDYGYTF

d_gene: -
abundance: -
v_gene: TRBV11-2
j_gene: TRBJ2-3
CDR3nt: TGTGCCAGCAGCTTCCTGTCCCCCCTCAACACAGATACGCAGTATTTT
CDR3aa: CASSFLSPLNTDTQYF

d_gene: -
abundance: medium-sized
v_gene: TRBV19
j_gene: TRBJ2-7
CDR3nt: TGTGCCAGTAGTCCTAGGGACCGACCCTACGAGCAGTACTTC
CDR3aa: CASSPRDRPYEQYF

d_gene: -
abundance: -
v_gene: TRBV28
j_gene: TRBJ1-1
CDR3nt: TGTGCCAGCCTCGCAAGGGCGCACACTGAAGCTTTCTTT
CDR3aa: CASLARAHTEAFF

d_gene: -
abundance: -
v_gene: TRBV9
j_gene: TRBJ2-6
CDR3nt: TGTGCCAGCAGCGCCACCTTGGGGGGGCAACGTGGGGCCAACGTCCTGACTTTC
CDR3aa: CASSATLGGQRGANVLTF

d_gene: -
abundance: -
v_gene: TRBV15
j_gene: TRBJ1-1
CDR3nt: TGTGCCACCAGCAGAGATCAGGTGAACACTGAAGCTTTCTTT
CDR3aa: CATSRDQVNTEAFF

d_gene: -
abundance: few
v_gene: TRBV18
j_gene: TRBJ2-7
CDR3nt: TGTGCCAGCTCACCGGGGAGCTTCGGGGTCTCCTACGAGCAGTACTTC
CDR3aa: CASSPGSFGVSYEQYF

d_gene: TRBD1
abundance: -
v_gene: TRBV4-1
j_gene: TRBJ2-6
CDR3nt: TGCGCCAGCAGCCAAGATGAGACAGGGGGCCAGAGAACTGGGGCCAACGTCCTGACTTTC
CDR3aa: CASSQDETGGQRTGANVLTF

d_gene: TRBD1
abundance: -
v_gene: TRBV5-4
j_gene: TRBJ1-1
CDR3nt: TGTGCCAGCAGTAGAAAAGCGGGAGGGGGCGCTTCGGTTGAAGCTTTCTTT
CDR3aa: CASSRKAGGGASVEAFF

d_gene: TRBD2
abundance: few
v_gene: TRBV18
j_gene: TRBJ2-5
CDR3nt: TGTGCCAGCTCACCACCCAGCGGGATGGAGACCCAGTACTTC
CDR3aa: CASSPPSGMETQYF

d_gene: -
abundance: -
v_gene: TRBV29-1
j_gene: TRBJ2-7
CDR3nt: TGCAGCTCGGCGGTCAATTCCTACGAGCAGTACTTC
CDR3aa: CSSAVNSYEQYF

d_gene: -
abundance: -
v_gene: TRBV5-1
j_gene: TRBJ2-5
CDR3nt: TGCGCCAGCAGCCTTACCGGGCCCCCAGAGACCCAGTACTTC
CDR3aa: CASSLTGPPETQYF

d_gene: TRBD2
abundance: -
v_gene: TRBV5-4
j_gene: TRBJ2-5
CDR3nt: TGTGCCAGCAGCTTGACTAGCGGGAGCCAAGAGACCCAGTACTTC
CDR3aa: CASSLTSGSQETQYF

d_gene: -
abundance: -
v_gene: TRBV19
j_gene: TRBJ2-1
CDR3nt: TGTGCCAGTAGTATAAGCCCCCCTACAGGGTCCTACAATGAGCAGTTCTTC
CDR3aa: CASSISPPTGSYNEQFF